The count of the clone carrying this T cell receptor (beta chain) is one. The data originate from a study of shared clonotypes between healthy human individuals. The CDR3 covers 14 residues. The ends lost 9 bases at V and 1 base at J; junction bases unmatched: 5. Germline lookup yields CDR1 LNHDA and CDR2 SQIVND (reference sequence). Adult donors, all healthy and HIV-negative, had no recent acute infections or vaccinations. Subsets obtained from CD4+ cells comprised CD45RA+ naive and CD45RA-negative memory cells. At the deep level, the assay was run. In the original processing: As immunoSEQ supplied junction-only sequences (without quality scores), filtering differed. Using immunoSEQ multiplex PCR, the repertoire was profiled, and TCRdb retains in-frame clones only, with some absent. V, J and clone size are those of that table, while D and trimming were read from the DNA. The table has approximately 1,500,000 clones, about 96% seen once.

Sequences were obtained from naive CD4+ T cells sorted from blood. Sample subset: CD45RA+ positively selected. The rearrangement links TRBV19 to TRBJ2-1; 8 bases align to TRBD1. This receptor was obtained from a man between 25 and 39 years old in good health. The CDR3 loop reads CASTGTGSYNEQFF. The CDR3 DNA reads as TGTGCCAGCACCGGGACAGGTTCCTACAATGAGCAGTTCTTC.